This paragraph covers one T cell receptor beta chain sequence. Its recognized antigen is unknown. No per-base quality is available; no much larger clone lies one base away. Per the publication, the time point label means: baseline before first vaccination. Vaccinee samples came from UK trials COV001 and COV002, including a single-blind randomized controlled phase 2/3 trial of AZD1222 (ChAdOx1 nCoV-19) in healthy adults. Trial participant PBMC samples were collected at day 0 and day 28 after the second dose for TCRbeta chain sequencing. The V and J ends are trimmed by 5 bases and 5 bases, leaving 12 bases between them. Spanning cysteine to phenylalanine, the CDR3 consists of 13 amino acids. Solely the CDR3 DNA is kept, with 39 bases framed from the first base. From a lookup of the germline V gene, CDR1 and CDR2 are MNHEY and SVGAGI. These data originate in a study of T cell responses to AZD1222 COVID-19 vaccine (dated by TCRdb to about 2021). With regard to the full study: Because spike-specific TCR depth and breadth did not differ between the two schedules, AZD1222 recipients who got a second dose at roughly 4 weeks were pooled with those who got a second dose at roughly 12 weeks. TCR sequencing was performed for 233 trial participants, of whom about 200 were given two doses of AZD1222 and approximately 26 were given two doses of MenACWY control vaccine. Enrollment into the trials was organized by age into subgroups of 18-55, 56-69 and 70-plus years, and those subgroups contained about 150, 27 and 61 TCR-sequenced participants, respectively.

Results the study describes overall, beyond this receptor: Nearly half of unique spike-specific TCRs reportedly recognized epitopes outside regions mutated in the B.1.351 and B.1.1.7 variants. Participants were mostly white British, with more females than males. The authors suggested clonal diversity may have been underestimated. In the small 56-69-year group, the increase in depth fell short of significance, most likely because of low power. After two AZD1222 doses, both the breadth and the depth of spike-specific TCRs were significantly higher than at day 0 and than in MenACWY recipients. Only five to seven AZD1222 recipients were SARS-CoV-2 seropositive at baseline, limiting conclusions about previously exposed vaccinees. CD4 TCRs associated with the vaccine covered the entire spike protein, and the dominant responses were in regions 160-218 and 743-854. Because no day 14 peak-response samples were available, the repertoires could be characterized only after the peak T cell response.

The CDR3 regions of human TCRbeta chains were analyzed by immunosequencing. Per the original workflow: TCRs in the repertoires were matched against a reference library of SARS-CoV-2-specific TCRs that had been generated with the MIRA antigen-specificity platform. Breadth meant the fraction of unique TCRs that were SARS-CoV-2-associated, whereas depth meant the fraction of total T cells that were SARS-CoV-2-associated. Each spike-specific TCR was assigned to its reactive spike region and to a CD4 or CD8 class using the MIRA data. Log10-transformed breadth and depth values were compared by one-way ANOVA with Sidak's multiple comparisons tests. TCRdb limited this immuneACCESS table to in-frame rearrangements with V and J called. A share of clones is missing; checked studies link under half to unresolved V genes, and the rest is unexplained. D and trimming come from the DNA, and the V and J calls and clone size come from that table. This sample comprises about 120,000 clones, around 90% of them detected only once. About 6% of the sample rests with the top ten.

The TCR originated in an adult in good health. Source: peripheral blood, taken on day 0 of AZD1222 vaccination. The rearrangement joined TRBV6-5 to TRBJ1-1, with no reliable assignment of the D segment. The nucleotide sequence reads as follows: TGTGCCAGCAGTCCACCGGGTCGGACTGAAGCTTTCTTT. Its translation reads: CASSPPGRTEAFF.